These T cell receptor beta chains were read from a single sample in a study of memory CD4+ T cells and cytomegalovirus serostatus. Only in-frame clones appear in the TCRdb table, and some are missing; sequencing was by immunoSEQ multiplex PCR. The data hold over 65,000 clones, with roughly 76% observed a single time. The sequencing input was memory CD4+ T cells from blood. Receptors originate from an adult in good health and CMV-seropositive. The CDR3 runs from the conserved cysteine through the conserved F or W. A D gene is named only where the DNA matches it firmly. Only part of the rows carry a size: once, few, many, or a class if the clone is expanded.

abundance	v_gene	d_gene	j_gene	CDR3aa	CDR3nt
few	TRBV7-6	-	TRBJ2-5	CASSLVWGAQYF	TGTGCCAGCAGCTTGGTTTGGGGAGCCCAGTACTTC
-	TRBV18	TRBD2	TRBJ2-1	CASSQPGLAGGSSYNEQFF	TGTGCCAGCTCACAACCGGGACTAGCGGGAGGAAGCTCCTACAATGAGCAGTTCTTC
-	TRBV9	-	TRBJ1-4	CASSAFDSATNEKLFF	TGTGCCAGCAGCGCCTTCGACAGTGCAACTAATGAAAAACTGTTTTTT
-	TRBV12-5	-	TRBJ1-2	CASGLVVGQIYGYTF	TGTGCTAGTGGTTTGGTAGTCGGCCAAATTTATGGCTACACCTTC
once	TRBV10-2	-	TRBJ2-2	CASSGTPSNTGELFF	TGCGCCAGCAGCGGGACTCCCTCGAACACCGGGGAGCTGTTTTTT
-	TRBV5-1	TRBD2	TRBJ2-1	CASSLDGGSDYEQFF	TGCGCCAGCAGCTTGGATGGCGGGAGTGACTATGAGCAGTTCTTC
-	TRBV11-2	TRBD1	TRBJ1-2	CASSLKPGQGNYGYTF	TGTGCCAGCAGCTTGAAACCGGGACAGGGGAACTATGGCTACACCTTC
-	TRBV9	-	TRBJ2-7	CASSVAPTPDYEQYF	TGTGCCAGCAGCGTAGCTCCTACCCCTGACTACGAGCAGTACTTC
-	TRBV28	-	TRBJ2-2	CASSSLLYDGVNTGELFF	TGTGCCAGCAGTTCCCTCCTATATGACGGGGTCAACACCGGGGAGCTGTTTTTT
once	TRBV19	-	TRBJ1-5	CASSIRQGDQPQHF	TGTGCCAGTAGTATCAGGCAGGGAGATCAGCCCCAGCATTTT
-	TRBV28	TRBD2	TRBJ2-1	CASSSRRRAGTHNEQFF	TGTGCCAGCAGTTCCCGCCGAAGAGCGGGGACCCACAATGAGCAGTTCTTC
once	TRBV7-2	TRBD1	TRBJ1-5	CASSPDRGGNQPQHF	TGTGCCAGCAGCCCAGACAGGGGAGGCAATCAGCCCCAGCATTTT
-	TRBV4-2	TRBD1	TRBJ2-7	CASSFKADRAGYEQYF	TGTGCCAGCAGCTTTAAGGCGGACAGGGCAGGTTACGAGCAGTACTTC
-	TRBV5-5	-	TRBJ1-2	CASSPGAQGHYGYTF	TGTGCCAGCAGCCCCGGGGCGCAGGGGCACTATGGCTACACCTTC